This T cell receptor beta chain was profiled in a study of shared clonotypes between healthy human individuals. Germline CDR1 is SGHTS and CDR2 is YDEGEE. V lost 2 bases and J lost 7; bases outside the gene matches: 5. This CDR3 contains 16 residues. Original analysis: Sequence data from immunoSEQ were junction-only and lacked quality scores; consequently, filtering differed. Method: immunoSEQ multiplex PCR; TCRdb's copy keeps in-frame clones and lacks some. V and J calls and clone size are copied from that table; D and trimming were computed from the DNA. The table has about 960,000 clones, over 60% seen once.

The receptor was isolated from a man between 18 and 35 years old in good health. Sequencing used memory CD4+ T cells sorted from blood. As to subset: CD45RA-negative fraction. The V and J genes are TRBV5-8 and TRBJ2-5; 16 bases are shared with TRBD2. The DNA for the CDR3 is TGTGCCAGCAGCTTCGGGACTAGCGGGGGGGCAAGGACCCAGTACTTC. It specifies CASSFGTSGGARTQYF.